This TCR beta chain was identified in a study of T cell responses to AZD1222 COVID-19 vaccine. Whole-study findings and limits: Only 6 or 7 people who got AZD1222 tested seropositive at baseline. Once two AZD1222 doses were given, Spike-specific TCR breadth and depth went up.

With respect to this clone: Its antigen is not known.

The table came from immunoSEQ multiplex PCR; TCRdb's copy has only in-frame clones and leaves some out. This sample has 120,000 or so clones, with 85% to 90% found just once. The V segment lost 10 bases and the J segment 7 bases; nucleotides outside the gene matches: 7. The CDR3 covers 13 residues. CDR1 is MDHEN, CDR2 SYDVKM, per germline. The chain couples TRBV28 to TRBJ1-4; 9 bases map to TRBD1. Source: peripheral blood, taken on day 0 of AZD1222 vaccination. The source of this sequence is an adult in good health. CDR3 loop: CATKTGGGEKLFF. The DNA for the CDR3 is TGTGCCACTAAGACAGGGGGGGGTGAAAAACTGTTTTTT.